This T cell receptor (beta chain) came from a study of blood T cell repertoires in COVID-19. Overall study context: The United States, Italy and Spain supplied acute and convalescent COVID-19 samples. Sources were T cells, B-cell-depleted T cells, or PBMCs; the material itself was cDNA or gDNA.

V lost 4 bases and J lost 2, with 10 bases in between. This CDR3 is built from 13 residues. Looked up from germline, CDR1 is SGHRS and CDR2 is YFSETQ. Per the authors' pipeline: Reference gene primer amplification yielded estimated nucleated cell counts. The data were produced by immunoSEQ multiplex PCR, yet TCRdb's version contains in-frame clones alone and is incomplete. V, J and clone size were drawn from that table, and D and trimming were deduced from the DNA. This sample has more than 75,000 clones, with around 88% found just once. This clone turned up a few times. The chain employs TRBV5-1 and TRBJ2-7; D is possibly TRBD1 (6 bases). The sample taken for sequencing was peripheral blood. This clonotype originated in a man under 40 with acute or convalescent COVID-19. The CDR3 DNA follows: TGCGCCAGCAGCCAACAGGGCGCCTACGAGCAGTACTTC. Encoded protein: CASSQQGAYEQYF.